These 11 T cell receptor beta chains were sequenced from one sample in a study of tumor-infiltrating lymphocytes in localized non-small cell lung cancer. Only in-frame clones appear in the TCRdb table, and some are missing; sequencing was by immunoSEQ multiplex PCR. The data contain under 15,000 clones, 60% to 85% of them singletons. Material for sequencing was lung tumor tissue. The source of these receptors is a human donor with non-small cell lung cancer.

The chain couples TRBV7-2 to TRBJ1-2; no reliable D call. Trimming removed 2 bases from V and 4 bases from J, with 14 bases in between. Germline CDR1 is SGHTA and CDR2 is FQGNSA. The CDR3 has 15 amino acids. CDR3 sequence reads: CASSLYKIWGYGYTF. CDR3 nucleotides: TGTGCCAGCAGCTTATACAAGATCTGGGGCTATGGCTACACCTTC.

V gene TRBV10-3 combines with J gene TRBJ2-1; 15 bases map to TRBD2. The ends lost 4 bases at V and 1 base at J; junction bases unmatched: 2. Germline V gene lookup returns CDR1 ENHRY and CDR2 SYGVKD. The CDR3 has 17 amino acids. The CDR3 bases are TGTGCCATCAGTGGCGGACTAGCGGGAGGGTCCTACAATGAGCAGTTCTTC. This translates into CAISGGLAGGSYNEQFF.

The chain employs TRBV5-1 and TRBJ2-3; possible D gene TRBD1, 5 bases. This CDR3 is 15 amino acids long. The germline CDR1 and CDR2 sequences are SGHRS and YFSETQ. The ends were cut back, 0 bases at V and 2 bases at J, with 10 bases in the middle. The CDR3 DNA sequence: TGCGCCAGCAGCTTGGCCTTGGGGCTCACAGATACGCAGTATTTT. Its protein product is CASSLALGLTDTQYF.

The chain carries TRBV6-6 and TRBJ1-1; D call uncertain. Germline V CDR1 and CDR2: MNHNY, SVGAGI (reference sequence). There are 14 residues in the CDR3. The V end lost 8 bases, the J end lost 0 bases, and 13 bases lay between the germline ends. CDR3 coding DNA: TGTGCCAGCCGACGGCCCTCCCTGAACACTGAAGCTTTCTTT. Protein: CASRRPSLNTEAFF.

The J gene is TRBJ2-7, the V gene TRBV2; weak D call: TRBD2 (5 bases). The CDR3 has 15 residues. V dropped 7 bases and J dropped 3 bases, with 19 bases sitting between them. Germline CDR1 reads SNHLY; CDR2 reads FYNNEI. The CDR3 reads CASKGEAAARYEQYV. The DNA for the CDR3 is TGTGCCAGCAAGGGAGAGGCAGCCGCACGCTACGAGCAGTACGTC.

V usage is TRBV5-1 and J usage is TRBJ1-1; 10 bases agree with TRBD1. The CDR3 is 15 residues long. The ends lost 6 bases at V and 5 bases at J; junction bases unmatched: 10. In germline, CDR1 is SGHRS, CDR2 YFSETQ. The CDR3 DNA is TGCGCCAGCAAAGCGGGACAGGGGACAGGGACTGAAGCTTTCTTT. This sequence encodes CASKAGQGTGTEAFF. Full variable domain (remainder filled in from reference TRBV5-1 and TRBJ1-1): KAGVTQTPRYLIKTRGQQVTLSCSPISGHRSVSWYQQTPGQGLQFLFEYFSETQRNKGNFPGRFSGRQFSNSRSEMNVSTLELGDSALYLCASKAGQGTGTEAFFGQGTRLTVV.

The rearrangement joins TRBV5-1 to TRBJ2-3; 7 nucleotides match TRBD2. This CDR3 contains 14 residues. V lost 2 bases, J lost 5 bases, and 5 bases stayed unmatched. Germline CDR1 is SGHRS and CDR2 is YFSETQ. The CDR3 loop is CASSFRGEGDTQYF. The CDR3 region has the DNA TGCGCCAGCAGCTTTCGGGGGGAGGGAGATACGCAGTATTTT.

This CDR3 reads CASRYMFGGELFF. For the CDR3, the DNA is TGTGCCAGCAGATATATGTTTGGTGGGGAGCTGTTTTTT. The V gene is TRBV7-8, the J gene TRBJ2-2; no reliable D call. Germline assignment: CDR1 SGHVS and CDR2 FQNEAQ. The CDR3 consists of 13 residues. V was pared by 6 bases and J by 8 bases, with 13 bases between. The variable domain in full, with the rest retrieved from reference TRBV7-8 and TRBJ2-2, is GAGVSQSPRYKVAKRGQDVALRCDPISGHVSLFWYQQALGQGPEFLTYFQNEAQLDKSGLPSDRFFAERPEGSVSTLKIQRTQQEDSAVYLCASRYMFGGELFFGEGSRLTVL.

V is TRBV7-9 and J is TRBJ2-2; 7 bases agree with TRBD1. The CDR3 sequence is 18 residues long. Germline V gene data show CDR1 as SEHNR and CDR2 as FQNEAQ (reference sequence). Germline trimming cut 5 bases from V and 1 base from J; bases unmatched to any gene: 13. Written as DNA, the CDR3 is TGTGCCAGCAGCCTACGGGTATTTAGACAGGGGAACACCGGGGAGCTGTTTTTT. Translating gives CASSLRVFRQGNTGELFF.

This chain joins TRBV27 and TRBJ1-5; 7 positions agree with TRBD1. V was clipped by 0 bases and J by 11 bases; unmatched bases: 4. The CDR3 contains 13 residues. CDR1 is MNHEY, CDR2 SMNVEV, per germline (reference sequence). CDR3 DNA sequence: TGTGCCAGCAGTTTATCTCAGGGGGGGTCCCAGCATTTT. This codes for CASSLSQGGSQHF.

The V call is TRBV4-1, the J call TRBJ2-4; 8 bases are shared with TRBD1. The CDR3 length is 16 residues. J was trimmed by 2 bases and V by 0 bases; bases with no gene match: 3. CDR1 and CDR2 (germline): MGHRA, YSYEKL. CDR3 coding DNA: TGCGCCAGCAGCCAAGACCGGACAGGGACCAAAAACATTCAGTACTTC. It codes for CASSQDRTGTKNIQYF.